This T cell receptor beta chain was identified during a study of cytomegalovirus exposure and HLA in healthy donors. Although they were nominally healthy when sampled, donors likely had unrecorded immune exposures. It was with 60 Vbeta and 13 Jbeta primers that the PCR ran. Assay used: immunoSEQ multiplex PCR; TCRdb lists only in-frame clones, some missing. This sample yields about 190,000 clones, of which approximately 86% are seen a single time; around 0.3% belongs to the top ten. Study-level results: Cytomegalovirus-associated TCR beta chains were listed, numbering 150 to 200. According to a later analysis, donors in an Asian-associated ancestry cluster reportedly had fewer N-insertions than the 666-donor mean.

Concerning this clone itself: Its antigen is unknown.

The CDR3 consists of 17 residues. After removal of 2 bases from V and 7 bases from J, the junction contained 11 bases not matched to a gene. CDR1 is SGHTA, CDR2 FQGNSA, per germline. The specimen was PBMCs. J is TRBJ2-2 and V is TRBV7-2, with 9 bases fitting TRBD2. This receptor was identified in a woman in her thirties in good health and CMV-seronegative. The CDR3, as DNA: TGTGCCAGCAGCTTAAGTCCCGGGACTAGCATAGACGGGGAGCTGTTTTTT. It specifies CASSLSPGTSIDGELFF. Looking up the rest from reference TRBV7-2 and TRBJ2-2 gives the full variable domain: GAGVSQSPSNKVTEKGKDVELRCDPISGHTALYWYRQSLGQGLEFLIYFQGNSAPDKSGLPSDRFSAERTGGSVSTLTIQRTQQEDSAVYLCASSLSPGTSIDGELFFGEGSRLTVL.